This TCR beta chain was recovered during a study of tumor-infiltrating lymphocytes in primary liver carcinoma. Study details: Read depth, roughly 3.5 to 7.5 million productive TCRbeta reads, did not differ significantly between tissues.

RNA was extracted from whole blood without cell sorting, alongside germline DNA. The CDR3 consists of 15 residues. The germline V gene has CDR1 MNHNY and CDR2 SVGAGI (reference sequence). Trimming at V came to 7 bases and at J to 3 bases, leaving 10 bases not matched to a gene. This clonotype was detected many times. A constant-region primer served to make TCR beta cDNA from about 500 ng total RNA. TCR beta libraries came from three nested multiplex PCR rounds using slightly modified ARM-PCR. Investigators reported that the first two PCR rounds, at 10 cycles each, used TRBV1-TRBV30 forward primers with a C-beta reverse primer. Each CDR3 protein gets one entry after TCRdb re-called the multiplex PCR reads with MiXCR. Counted here are hundreds of thousands of distinct CDR3 sequences, more than 55% occurring once; the ten biggest clones make up approximately 9.4%.

This chain connects TRBV6-6 to TRBJ2-7; 9 bases match TRBD1. The TCR comes from a man aged 40-55 years with primary liver carcinoma and hepatitis B virus infection. Source material: peripheral blood. In nucleotides, the CDR3 is TGTGCCAGCACCGACGCGGGACAGGGCATCTACGAGCAGTACTTC. Its protein is CASTDAGQGIYEQYF.